Below, 23 T cell receptor beta chains from the same sample are listed, as sequenced in a study of blood T cell repertoires in COVID-19. TCRdb's copy holds only in-frame clones and misses some; the assay was immunoSEQ multiplex PCR. The sample includes 200,000 to 250,000 clones, roughly 84% of them seen just once. The sample comprised PBMCs or T cells enriched from blood (not recorded which). The receptors were sampled from a woman in her 40s who had recovered from COVID-19.

The chain links TRBV5-4 to TRBJ1-6, with D uncertain. Germline CDR1 is SGHNT and CDR2 is YYREEE (reference sequence). V shed 0 bases and J shed 9 bases, with 10 bases lying between them. The CDR3 has 14 residues. The CDR3 nucleotides are TGTGCCAGCAGCTTGGTGGAGAGTGGTTCACCCCTCCACTTT. Residues: CASSLVESGSPLHF.

This clone came up a few times. V and J are TRBV28 and TRBJ2-1; 8 bases fit TRBD1. V was clipped by 4 bases and J by 14 bases; unmatched bases: 19. The CDR3 is 16 residues long. The germline CDR1 and CDR2 sequences are MDHEN and SYDVKM. The DNA for the CDR3 is TGTGCCAGCAGTTACCAGGGGGCTTCTACACGAGAAGGGGAGTTCTTC. Amino acids: CASSYQGASTREGEFF. The full variable domain, rest sourced from reference TRBV28 and TRBJ2-1, is DVKVTQSSRYLVKRTGEKVFLECVQDMDHENMFWYRQDPGLGLRLIYFSYDVKMKEKGDIPEGYSVSREKKERFSLILESASTNQTSMYLCASSYQGASTREGEFFGPGTRLTVL.

The chain carries TRBV12-5 and TRBJ2-2, with D tentatively TRBD2 (6 bases). This CDR3 contains 16 residues. Germline loops: CDR1 LGHNT, CDR2 FRNRAP. Trimming took 0 bases from V and 2 from J, leaving 10 bases between them. The CDR3 loop is CASGLVAGENTGELFF. CDR3 bases: TGTGCTAGTGGTTTGGTAGCGGGTGAAAACACCGGGGAGCTGTTTTTT. Using reference TRBV12-5 and TRBJ2-2 for the parts outside the CDR3, the full variable domain is DARVTQTPRHKVTEMGQEVTMRCQPILGHNTVFWYRQTMMQGLELLAYFRNRAPLDDSGMPKDRFSAEMPDATLATLKIQPSEPRDSAVYFCASGLVAGENTGELFFGEGSRLTVL.

This chain joins TRBV28 and TRBJ1-4; D is unresolved. Germline-derived CDR1 and CDR2 are MDHEN and SYDVKM. The CDR3 is made up of 14 amino acids. V was shortened by 8 bases and J by 5 bases, with 15 bases between the two germline ends. The CDR3 region has the DNA TGTGCCAGCGTTCCTGCCAGGCAAAATGAAAAACTGTTTTTT. Amino acids: CASVPARQNEKLFF.

V and J are TRBV7-8 and TRBJ2-5; 12 bases are shared with TRBD2. V trimming: 1 base; J trimming: 9 bases; junction bases outside the gene matches: 9. Germline CDR1 SGHVS, CDR2 FQNEAQ. The CDR3 is 16 amino acids. Here the CDR3 reads CASSLGTSGTFSPQYF. The CDR3 DNA is TGTGCCAGCAGCTTAGGGACTAGCGGGACCTTTTCCCCCCAGTACTTC.

The chain joins TRBV19 to TRBJ2-2; possible D gene TRBD2, 5 bases. There are 17 residues in the CDR3. Trimming took 4 bases from V and 0 from J, leaving 15 bases between them. CDR1 is LNHDA and CDR2 is SQIVND in the germline V gene (reference sequence). CDR3 nucleotide sequence: TGTGCCAGTAGTAATCCCCGGACTGCCTCGAACACCGGGGAGCTGTTTTTT. This gives the protein CASSNPRTASNTGELFF.

The chain employs TRBV28 and TRBJ2-5; TRBD2 agrees at 13 bases. The CDR3 is 20 amino acids. Unmatched junction bases numbered 15, after V lost 3 bases and J lost 2 bases. Germline lookup yields CDR1 MDHEN and CDR2 SYDVKM. Here the CDR3 DNA reads TGTGCCAGCAGTTTCCAGACTAGCGGGAGGAGTTCATCGAGGCAAGAGACCCAGTACTTC. Amino acids: CASSFQTSGRSSSRQETQYF.

J is TRBJ2-5 and V is TRBV3-1 (or the pseudogene TRBV3-2); D may be TRBD1 (5 bases). Germline V gives CDR1 LGHDT, CDR2 YNNKEL (reference sequence). Trimming pared 5 bases from V and 4 bases from J, leaving 14 bases between. The CDR3 is 14 amino acids. Here the CDR3 reads CASSKQERRETQYF. In DNA form, the CDR3 reads TGTGCCAGCAGCAAACAGGAGAGGCGAGAGACCCAGTACTTC.

This chain uses TRBV7-2 with TRBJ1-1, with TRBD1 as a possible D gene (6 bases). Germline V gene data show CDR1 as SGHTA and CDR2 as FQGNSA. V lost 2 bases and J 8 bases, leaving 12 bases between the germline ends. This CDR3 is 13 amino acids long. CDR3 sequence reads: CASSLSTGREAFF. DNA for the CDR3: TGTGCCAGCAGCTTATCCACAGGGAGAGAAGCTTTCTTT.

The chain links TRBV7-9 to TRBJ1-5, with D tentatively TRBD1 (5 bases). Trimming left V 5 bases short and J 1 base short, with 9 bases between. This CDR3 is 14 amino acids long. Germline V gives CDR1 SEHNR, CDR2 FQNEAQ (reference sequence). The CDR3 nucleotides read TGTGCCAGCAGCGACAGACAGAGCAATCAGCCCCAGCATTTT. Its protein product is CASSDRQSNQPQHF.

V is TRBV3-1 (or the pseudogene TRBV3-2) and J is TRBJ2-5, with D perhaps TRBD2 (5 bases). V gave up 4 bases and J gave up 7 bases, with 13 bases separating them. Germline V gene data show CDR1 as LGHDT and CDR2 as YNNKEL (reference sequence). The CDR3 consists of 13 residues. The CDR3 region is CASSPDSRGTQYF. As DNA, the CDR3 is TGTGCCAGCAGCCCGGACTCAAGAGGGACCCAGTACTTC.

CDR3 amino acids: CASSSAVVVDTQYF. In DNA, the CDR3 is TGTGCCAGCAGCTCAGCGGTCGTAGTAGATACGCAGTATTTT. J is TRBJ2-3 and V is TRBV7-2; the D gene is possibly TRBD2 (5 bases). Germline V gene lookup returns CDR1 SGHTA and CDR2 FQGNSA. Trimming cost V 4 bases and J 5 bases, with 13 bases left between them. The CDR3 length is 14 residues.

The chain combines TRBV4-1 with TRBJ1-1; D is uncertain. The CDR3 sequence is 16 residues long. The germline V and J ends were trimmed by 6 bases and 8 bases, with 25 bases remaining between them. The germline gives CDR1 MGHRA, CDR2 YSYEKL. The DNA of the CDR3 is TGCGCCAGCAGTCCGCGGGCCACATCCGGGTGGAAGGAAGCTTTCTTT. Translation gives CASSPRATSGWKEAFF.

The chain is built from TRBV29-1 and TRBJ2-1, with 13 bases lining up with TRBD2. CDR1 and CDR2 from the germline V gene are SQVTM and ANQGSEA. Trimming at V came to 6 bases and at J to 8 bases, leaving 7 bases not matched to a gene. The CDR3 runs to 14 residues. The CDR3 protein is CSVLLAGGVDEQFF. The CDR3 DNA is TGCAGCGTCCTACTAGCGGGAGGGGTGGATGAGCAGTTCTTC.

V gene TRBV7-2 combines with J gene TRBJ2-5; 9 bases are a match to TRBD1. V dropped 5 bases and J dropped 5; count of bases not matched to a gene: 6. The length of the CDR3 is 14 residues. Germline loops: CDR1 SGHTA, CDR2 FQGNSA. CDR3: CASSPGTGRETQYF. The CDR3 DNA follows: TGTGCCAGCAGCCCCGGGACAGGGAGGGAGACCCAGTACTTC.

The rearrangement uses TRBV27 and TRBJ2-3, with TRBD2 identical over 8 bases. Looked up from germline, CDR1 is MNHEY and CDR2 is SMNVEV (reference sequence). The V and J ends lost 8 bases and 2 bases, in that order; junction bases with no gene match: 6. CDR3 size: 14 residues. CDR3 nucleotides: TGTGCCAGCCGACGCGGGAGGCTCACAGATACGCAGTATTTT. Its protein product is CASRRGRLTDTQYF.

This chain connects TRBV10-3 to TRBJ2-7, with 7 positions matching TRBD1. The CDR3 spans 11 residues. V was pared by 9 bases and J by 6 bases, with 5 bases of the junction left unmatched. Per germline, CDR1 ENHRY and CDR2 SYGVKD. The CDR3 DNA reads as TGTGCCATTGGAAGGGACAGCGAGCAGTACTTC. Its protein is CAIGRDSEQYF.

J is TRBJ1-4 and V is TRBV27, with 7 bases that match TRBD1. This CDR3 region has 15 residues. Germline trimming cut 4 bases from V and 8 bases from J; bases unmatched to any gene: 10. Germline loops: CDR1 MNHEY, CDR2 SMNVEV (reference sequence). The CDR3 protein is CASSYSDRPVEKLFF. The CDR3, as DNA: TGTGCCAGCAGTTACTCGGACAGGCCGGTCGAAAAACTGTTTTTT. The complete variable domain, with remaining parts taken from reference TRBV27 and TRBJ1-4, reads EAQVTQNPRYLITVTGKKLTVTCSQNMNHEYMSWYRQDPGLGLRQIYYSMNVEVTDKGDVPEGYKVSRKEKRNFPLILESPSPNQTSLYFCASSYSDRPVEKLFFGSGTQLSVL.

The rearrangement joins TRBV19 to TRBJ1-6; D gene unclear. V lost 10 bases and J lost 7, with 11 bases in between. Germline CDR1 is LNHDA and CDR2 is SQIVND (reference sequence). The CDR3 extends over 12 amino acids. The CDR3 nucleotides read TGTGCCACCTCGCCCCGGAATTCACCCCTCCACTTT. Translated, it gives CATSPRNSPLHF. Full variable domain (remainder filled in from reference TRBV19 and TRBJ1-6): DGGITQSPKYLFRKEGQNVTLSCEQNLNHDAMYWYRQDPGQGLRLIYYSQIVNDFQKGDIAEGYSVSREKKESFPLTVTSAQKNPTAFYLCATSPRNSPLHFGNGTRLTVT.

This clone was found once. V gene TRBV7-3 combines with J gene TRBJ2-3, with 10 bases lining up with TRBD2. CDR3 length: 16 residues. Germline V gives CDR1 SGHTA, CDR2 FQGTGA. V shed 3 bases and J 3 bases; nucleotides not matched to a gene: 6. The CDR3 coding sequence is TGTGCCAGCAGCTTTGGGACTAGCGTGATGACAGATACGCAGTATTTT. Translated, it gives CASSFGTSVMTDTQYF.

The chain couples TRBV5-4 to TRBJ1-2, with a weak D call TRBD1 (6 bases). Trimming removed 4 bases from V and 7 bases from J, with 11 bases in between. This CDR3 region has 12 residues. Germline loops: CDR1 SGHNT, CDR2 YYREEE (reference sequence). CDR3 sequence (DNA): TGTGCCAGCAGCCCCCCCAGGGGTGGCTACACCTTC. Its translation: CASSPPRGGYTF.

This rearrangement joins TRBV12-3 or TRBV12-4 to TRBJ2-4; weak D call: TRBD1 (6 bases). Trimming took off 6 bases at V and 8 bases at J, with 14 bases between the two ends. The CDR3 is 13 amino acids. CDR3 DNA: TGTGCCAGCAGACAGGGATTCAGTTACATTCAGTACTTC. Its protein is CASRQGFSYIQYF.

The chain uses TRBV15 and TRBJ1-2; 7 bases align to TRBD1. V was clipped by 1 base and J by 3 bases; unmatched bases: 17. Per the germline V gene, CDR1 is LNHNV and CDR2 is YYDKDF (reference sequence). CDR3 size: 19 residues. The CDR3 sequence: CATSRAFRPSPGTDYGYTF. CDR3 DNA sequence: TGTGCCACCAGCAGAGCTTTCCGTCCTTCCCCCGGGACAGACTATGGCTACACCTTC.